These T cell receptor beta chains were read from a single sample in a study of T cell responses to AZD1222 COVID-19 vaccine. The protocol was immunoSEQ multiplex PCR, while the TCRdb copy is restricted to in-frame clones and leaves out a portion. The sample has around 130,000 clones, roughly nine tenths seen once. The source was peripheral blood, collected 28 days after the second AZD1222 dose. Every receptor here comes from an adult who received the AZD1222 COVID-19 vaccine. CDR3s include the opening cysteine and the closing phenylalanine or tryptophan. D genes are given only for firm matches. Where a row states a size, it is once, few, many or the class of an expanded clone; other rows omit it.

j_call: TRBJ1-2; v_call: TRBV7-2; clone_size: .; d_call: .; cdr3_nt: TGTGCCAGCAGCTTACCGGGGGCGCTTGGCTATGGCTACACCTTC; cdr3_aa: CASSLPGALGYGYTF
j_call: TRBJ1-6; v_call: TRBV7-2; clone_size: .; d_call: .; cdr3_nt: TGTGCCAGCAGCCCCAGGGGTAATTCACCCCTCCACTTT; cdr3_aa: CASSPRGNSPLHF
j_call: TRBJ1-3; v_call: TRBV10-2; clone_size: .; d_call: .; cdr3_nt: TGCGCCAGCAGTTTAACTCACGGCGCTGGAAACACCATATATTTT; cdr3_aa: CASSLTHGAGNTIYF
j_call: TRBJ2-7; v_call: TRBV7-8; clone_size: .; d_call: TRBD1; cdr3_nt: TGTGCCAGCAGCATCACAGGGGACAACGAGCAGTACTTC; cdr3_aa: CASSITGDNEQYF
j_call: TRBJ2-7; v_call: TRBV5-1; clone_size: few; d_call: .; cdr3_nt: TGCGCCAGCAGCTTGGGGAAGGGAAGGGTAGACTCCGAGCAGTACTTC; cdr3_aa: CASSLGKGRVDSEQYF
j_call: TRBJ2-6; v_call: TRBV18; clone_size: .; d_call: .; cdr3_nt: TGTGCCAGCTCCCTCACAGGATTCTCTGGGGCCAACGTCCTGACTTTC; cdr3_aa: CASSLTGFSGANVLTF
j_call: TRBJ1-1; v_call: TRBV19; clone_size: .; d_call: .; cdr3_nt: TGTGCCAGTAGTATAGTTTTGGGGGACGGGGCTTTCTTT; cdr3_aa: CASSIVLGDGAFF
j_call: TRBJ2-1; v_call: TRBV4-3; clone_size: .; d_call: .; cdr3_nt: TGCGCCAGCAGCCGAGAGGGGTTATGGTTCTCCTACAATGAGCAGTTCTTC; cdr3_aa: CASSREGLWFSYNEQFF
j_call: TRBJ2-4; v_call: TRBV5-1; clone_size: .; d_call: .; cdr3_nt: TGCGCCAGCAGCTTGGGGGGGCGCGACATTCAGTACTTC; cdr3_aa: CASSLGGRDIQYF
j_call: TRBJ1-1; v_call: TRBV7-9; clone_size: once; d_call: .; cdr3_nt: TGTGCCAGCACCTTGCTGCAGGGCACTGAAGCTTTCTTT; cdr3_aa: CASTLLQGTEAFF
j_call: TRBJ1-5; v_call: TRBV6-5; clone_size: .; d_call: .; cdr3_nt: TGTGCCAGCAGTACGGACGTTAGCAATCAGCCCCAGCATTTT; cdr3_aa: CASSTDVSNQPQHF
j_call: TRBJ1-2; v_call: TRBV5-6; clone_size: .; d_call: .; cdr3_nt: TGTGCCAGCAGCTTTGGAGACTTCGACTATGGCTACACCTTC; cdr3_aa: CASSFGDFDYGYTF
j_call: TRBJ1-6; v_call: TRBV5-4; clone_size: few; d_call: .; cdr3_nt: TGTGCCAGCGGCCAAGGACAGCTAAATTCACCCCTCCACTTT; cdr3_aa: CASGQGQLNSPLHF
j_call: TRBJ1-3; v_call: TRBV10-3; clone_size: .; d_call: TRBD1; cdr3_nt: TGTGCCATCAGCGCCCGCGAAACAGGGGTCTGGTTGGGAAACACCATATATTTT; cdr3_aa: CAISARETGVWLGNTIYF
j_call: TRBJ2-3; v_call: TRBV24-1; clone_size: .; d_call: .; cdr3_nt: TGTGCCACCAGTGTGAGGGAGGAGGGCACAGATACGCAGTATTTT; cdr3_aa: CATSVREEGTDTQYF
j_call: TRBJ2-2; v_call: TRBV6-2/TRBV6-3; clone_size: .; d_call: .; cdr3_nt: TGTGCCAGCAGCCAAGGACAGATTGCCGGGGAGCTGTTTTTT; cdr3_aa: CASSQGQIAGELFF
j_call: TRBJ1-4; v_call: TRBV18; clone_size: .; d_call: .; cdr3_nt: TGTGCCAGCTCACCCCCGGAGGGCCGAGGGGAAAAACTGTTTTTT; cdr3_aa: CASSPPEGRGEKLFF
j_call: TRBJ1-5; v_call: TRBV6-5; clone_size: .; d_call: .; cdr3_nt: TGTGCCAGCATAGAGGTTCTAGGGAATCAGCCCCAGCATTTT; cdr3_aa: CASIEVLGNQPQHF
j_call: TRBJ2-2; v_call: TRBV3-1/TRBV3-2; clone_size: .; d_call: .; cdr3_nt: TGTGCCAGCAGCCAAGACAGGGGTTACACCGGGGAGCTGTTTTTT; cdr3_aa: CASSQDRGYTGELFF
j_call: TRBJ2-1; v_call: TRBV5-5; clone_size: .; d_call: TRBD2; cdr3_nt: TGTGCCAGCTCTAGCGGGAGGGCCTTAGACAATGAGCAGTTCTTC; cdr3_aa: CASSSGRALDNEQFF
j_call: TRBJ2-6; v_call: TRBV5-6; clone_size: .; d_call: .; cdr3_nt: TGTGCCAGCAGCTGGGACTTGTACTCTGGGGCCAACGTCCTGACTTTC; cdr3_aa: CASSWDLYSGANVLTF
j_call: TRBJ2-3; v_call: TRBV6-1; clone_size: few; d_call: TRBD2; cdr3_nt: TGTGCCAGCAGTGAACCGGGACGACTAGCGGGTAGGGATACGCAGTATTTT; cdr3_aa: CASSEPGRLAGRDTQYF
j_call: TRBJ2-4; v_call: TRBV6-1; clone_size: .; d_call: TRBD2; cdr3_nt: TGTGCCAGCAGTGAGCAGGGCGGGGGGATAGCCAAAAACATTCAGTACTTC; cdr3_aa: CASSEQGGGIAKNIQYF
j_call: TRBJ2-1; v_call: TRBV11-2; clone_size: .; d_call: TRBD1; cdr3_nt: TGTGCCAGCAGCTCACTACAGGGGGTATTGGACAATGAGCAGTTCTTC; cdr3_aa: CASSSLQGVLDNEQFF
j_call: TRBJ1-5; v_call: TRBV21-1; clone_size: .; d_call: .; cdr3_nt: TGTGCCAGCAATACTCCGTGGAGGGGGAACCGGTTAAACGATCAGCCCCAGCATTTT; cdr3_aa: CASNTPWRGNRLNDQPQHF